This TCR beta chain was observed in a study of OX40 agonist ivuxolimab in advanced cancers. Describing the broader study: Ivuxolimab, which targeted the costimulatory receptor OX40 (CD134), was an agonistic, fully human IgG2 monoclonal antibody. Intravenous ivuxolimab was administered to patients every 2 weeks at six dose levels: 0.01, 0.1, 0.3, 1.5, 3 and 10 mg/kg. Of the roughly 52 dose-escalation patients, hepatocellular carcinoma was present in around 19, melanoma in about 15, renal cell carcinoma in 9 and head and neck cancer in 9. Partial responses were achieved by three dose-escalation patients, of whom one had hepatocellular carcinoma and two had cutaneous melanoma. Peripheral TCRbeta sequencing was intended to test whether TCR sequence diversity was altered and clonal T-cell expansion was caused by ivuxolimab. Prior anti-PD-1, anti-PD-L1 or anti-CTLA-4 therapy was permitted, and checkpoint inhibitors had been received by approximately 39% of dose-escalation patients. The paper reports the monotherapy dose-escalation portion (N ≈ 50 patients) of the phase I ivuxolimab trial. In the dose-escalation cohort, 82.7% of patients were male, and the mean age was approximately 60 years, with a range of about 20 to 90. The paper as a whole reports these results and caveats: The antigen specificity of the clonally expanded peripheral T cells was not determined. In the 0.1-3.0 mg/kg groups, partial responders had among the lowest normalized peripheral clonal expansion, particularly in CD8+ T cells. At doses of 0.1 to 3.0 mg/kg, clonal expansion of both CD4+ and CD8+ blood T cells was observed from baseline to week 6. Low levels of normalized T-cell clonal expansion were also seen in some patients who did not respond. On average, CD8+ T cells showed more expanded clones than CD4+ T cells after ivuxolimab.

Patients with a history of autoimmune disease or receiving systemic immunosuppression were excluded from the trial. In every dose cohort, peripheral blood was drawn for TCR sequencing at baseline, cycle 4 day 1, and cycle 7 day 1. The samples were drawn from a first-in-human, open-label, multicenter phase I dose-escalation trial of ivuxolimab. Adults with locally advanced or metastatic head and neck squamous cell, hepatocellular, melanoma or renal cell carcinoma were enrolled in the trial. Before TCR sequencing, CD4+ T cells and CD8+ T cells were sorted from peripheral blood as separate populations. In regard to this clone: Its antigen specificity is not known. No base quality information exists; no much larger clone differs at one position.

Genomic DNA was isolated from the sorted cells so that the TCRbeta CDR3 region could be sequenced. The immunoSEQ Assay was used to sequence the TCRbeta CDR3 regions. Not all clones reach the TCRdb copy of this immuneACCESS table, which keeps in-frame sequences only. Checked studies attribute under half of the gap to unresolved V genes and leave the rest unexplained. The sample data list around 53,000 clones, and less than 90% of these were observed just once. About 0.69% of the sample rests with the top ten. V ends up 2 bases short and J 2 bases short, with an unmatched junction base count of 16. The CDR3 starts with the cysteine, ends with the phenylalanine, and has 19 residues. Of all the DNA, just the CDR3 is kept, 57 bases in frame from base 1. For CDR1 and CDR2, the germline V gene (reference sequence) lists SGHKS and YYEKEE.

The chain joins TRBV5-5 to TRBJ1-2; the central 9 bases match TRBD1. The sample consisted of CD4+ or CD8+ T cells sorted from blood, taken in a trial of the OX40 agonist ivuxolimab. This sequence originates from an adult with an advanced solid tumor such as melanoma, head and neck, liver or kidney cancer. The CDR3 in this case is CASSFQSGTGPQLNYGYTF. The sequenced DNA is TGTGCCAGCAGCTTTCAATCCGGGACAGGGCCCCAATTGAACTATGGCTACACCTTC.